A selection of T cell receptor beta chains follows, all from one sample in a study of OX40 agonist ivuxolimab in advanced cancers. Only in-frame clones appear in the TCRdb table, and some are missing; sequencing was by immunoSEQ multiplex PCR. The sample has fewer than 60,000 clones; 85% are singletons. The sequencing here drew on CD4+ or CD8+ T cells sorted from blood, taken in a trial of the OX40 agonist ivuxolimab. Receptors were obtained from an adult with an advanced solid tumor such as melanoma, head and neck, liver or kidney cancer. CDR3s include the opening cysteine and the closing phenylalanine or tryptophan. The D gene is left open where the match is weak. Clone size is not always given. Where it is, it says once, few, many or a class for expanded clones.

TRBV7-9	NA	TRBJ1-1	NA	TGTGCCAGCAGCTTGACGCGGGTAGATGAAGCTTTCTTT	CASSLTRVDEAFF
TRBV5-1	NA	TRBJ2-7	NA	TGCGCCAGCAGCCCTAGGGGGGGAACAGCCTACGAGCAGTACTTC	CASSPRGGTAYEQYF
TRBV9	NA	TRBJ1-1	NA	TGTGCCAGCAGCGTAGATCAGGGGCGCATGAACACTGAAGCTTTCTTT	CASSVDQGRMNTEAFF
TRBV4-1	NA	TRBJ1-5	NA	TGCGCCAGCAGCCAAGAGGTGATCAATCAGCCCCAGCATTTT	CASSQEVINQPQHF
TRBV10-3	NA	TRBJ1-1	NA	TGTGCCATCAGTGAAGGGGAGAACACTGAAGCTTTCTTT	CAISEGENTEAFF
TRBV14	NA	TRBJ1-1	TRBD1	TGTGCCAGCAGCCAAGTTGGACAGGGGGCGGATGCTTTCTTT	CASSQVGQGADAFF
TRBV6-5	NA	TRBJ2-2	TRBD2	TGTGCCAGCAGTTACTCCGGGGGGGCCTATACCGGGGAGCTGTTTTTT	CASSYSGGAYTGELFF
TRBV28	few	TRBJ2-1	TRBD2	TGTGCCAGCAGTTTAAGCGGGGGCAGGGATGAGCAGTTCTTC	CASSLSGGRDEQFF
TRBV30	NA	TRBJ2-1	NA	TGTGCCTGGATTTTTCACAATGAGCAGTTCTTC	CAWIFHNEQFF
TRBV6-5	NA	TRBJ1-5	NA	TGTGCCAGCAGTTACTCGGGGGGGCCGGAGCCCCAGCATTTT	CASSYSGGPEPQHF
TRBV9	NA	TRBJ2-1	NA	TGTGCCAGCAGCGTAGGTAGGGACTCCTACAATGAGCAGTTCTTC	CASSVGRDSYNEQFF
TRBV7-6	once	TRBJ2-1	TRBD2	TGTGCCAGCAGCAGACTAGCGGGGGGGCCAATAAACAATGAGCAGTTCTTC	CASSRLAGGPINNEQFF
TRBV7-8	NA	TRBJ2-2	NA	TGTGCCAGCAGCTCCCCCCTGGGGGCGACCGGGGAGCTGTTTTTT	CASSSPLGATGELFF
TRBV13	NA	TRBJ2-3	TRBD2	TGTGCCAGCAGCCCTTTGAGCGGGGGGCATTCCGCAGATACGCAGTATTTT	CASSPLSGGHSADTQYF
TRBV28	NA	TRBJ1-1	NA	TGTGCCAGCAGTTATGGGCAGGGAGGCGTTGAAGCTTTCTTT	CASSYGQGGVEAFF
TRBV5-6	NA	TRBJ1-2	NA	TGTGCCAGCAGCTGGGAAAGTGGCTACACCTTC	CASSWESGYTF
TRBV11-1	NA	TRBJ2-3	NA	TGTGCCAGCAGCTTAGGCCCGACTCCCGGAGCAGATACGCAGTATTTT	CASSLGPTPGADTQYF
TRBV7-9	NA	TRBJ2-2	NA	TGTGCCAGCAGTAGAACCGGGGAGCTGTTTTTT	CASSRTGELFF
TRBV7-9	NA	TRBJ2-1	NA	TGTGCCAGCAGCTTATCGGGTAATGAGCAGTTCTTC	CASSLSGNEQFF
TRBV5-1	NA	TRBJ1-6	NA	TGCGCCAGCAGCCGCATGGACCCGTCAGGGGCGTATAATTCACCCCTCCACTTT	CASSRMDPSGAYNSPLHF
TRBV29-1	NA	TRBJ2-1	NA	TGCAGCGTTGAAGAGAGGAACTACCACCCAGATGAGCAGTTCTTC	CSVEERNYHPDEQFF
TRBV11-2	NA	TRBJ1-5	NA	TGTGCCAGCAGCTCAGGGGCCTACAATCAGCCCCAGCATTTT	CASSSGAYNQPQHF
TRBV27	NA	TRBJ2-7	NA	TGTGCCAGCAGTTTGTCCCCCCGTTGGGTTCCCCCTTTCTACGAGCAGTACTTC	CASSLSPRWVPPFYEQYF
TRBV7-9	NA	TRBJ2-5	TRBD2	TGTGCCAGCAGCTTATCTAGCGGGGGTCCGGAGGGGGAGACCCAGTACTTC	CASSLSSGGPEGETQYF
TRBV19	many	TRBJ2-2	NA	TGTGCCAGTACCCAATTTGGCGGGGAGCTGTTTTTT	CASTQFGGELFF
TRBV28	once	TRBJ1-1	NA	TGTGCCAGCAGTTTATCGGTCAGCCAAACTGAAGCTTTCTTT	CASSLSVSQTEAFF
TRBV11-2	NA	TRBJ1-6	NA	TGTGCCAGCAGCTTAGTGGCGGGAAATTCACCCCTCCACTTT	CASSLVAGNSPLHF
TRBV5-5	NA	TRBJ2-5	TRBD1	TGTGCCAGCAGCTTGGACTGGACAGGATCATTACCTATGGAGACCCAGTACTTC	CASSLDWTGSLPMETQYF
TRBV29-1	few	TRBJ2-3	NA	TGCAGCGTCGCAGAAAAGGGGAGCACAGATACGCAGTATTTT	CSVAEKGSTDTQYF
TRBV7-2	NA	TRBJ2-5	TRBD1	TGTGCCAGCAGCTCAACAGGGGACACGGCCCAGTACTTC	CASSSTGDTAQYF
TRBV4-3	NA	TRBJ1-5	NA	TGCGCCAGCAGCCAAGATTGGGTAAGCAATCAGCCCCAGCATTTT	CASSQDWVSNQPQHF
TRBV19	NA	TRBJ2-1	TRBD1	TGTGCCAGTAGTATCGAAGCAGGGGGCTACAATGAGCAGTTCTTC	CASSIEAGGYNEQFF
TRBV28	NA	TRBJ1-5	NA	TGTGCCAGCAGCTGGAACAATCAGCCCCAGCATTTT	CASSWNNQPQHF
TRBV10-2	NA	TRBJ1-2	NA	TGCGCCAGCAGTGTAGGAGCTAACTATGGCTACACCTTC	CASSVGANYGYTF
TRBV28	once	TRBJ1-6	NA	TGTGCCAGCAGTTTGACGGGGACAAGGTCACCCCTCCACTTT	CASSLTGTRSPLHF
TRBV27	NA	TRBJ2-5	TRBD1	TGTGCCAGCAGCCCCTGGACAGGACAAGAGACCCAGTACTTC	CASSPWTGQETQYF
TRBV11-2	once	TRBJ1-4	NA	TGTGCCAGCAGCTTCGCTCGAGGGGCGGGTACAACTAATGAAAAACTGTTTTTT	CASSFARGAGTTNEKLFF
TRBV15	once	TRBJ2-5	NA	TGTGCCGTGCCCGGGACAATCCAAGAGACCCAGTACTTC	CAVPGTIQETQYF
TRBV9	NA	TRBJ1-1	NA	TGTGCCAGCAGCGTAGATTATACGAACACTGAAGCTTTCTTT	CASSVDYTNTEAFF
TRBV7-3	NA	TRBJ2-2	TRBD2	TGTGCCAGCAGCTTATCGGCTAGCGGGGGCCTTCTAACCGGGGAGCTGTTTTTT	CASSLSASGGLLTGELFF
TRBV11-2	NA	TRBJ1-2	TRBD1	TGTGCCAGCAGCTTGGGACAGACTACCTACTATGGCTACACCTTC	CASSLGQTTYYGYTF
TRBV11-2	NA	TRBJ1-4	NA	TGTGCCAGCAGCTTAGGAGACAGCCCACCTAATGAAAAACTGTTTTTT	CASSLGDSPPNEKLFF
TRBV6-6	NA	TRBJ1-4	TRBD1	TGTGCCAGCAGTCTAGACAGGGGAGATGAAAAACTGTTTTTT	CASSLDRGDEKLFF
TRBV5-4	once	TRBJ2-5	NA	TGTGCCAGCAGCTCTCCAGGGGGCGGGGGAGAGACCCAGTACTTC	CASSSPGGGGETQYF
TRBV4-3	NA	TRBJ1-4	NA	TGCGCCAGCAGCCAAGATTCAAGCGGGGGCTCGGGTGAAAAACTGTTTTTT	CASSQDSSGGSGEKLFF
TRBV7-2	NA	TRBJ1-4	TRBD1	TGTGCCAGCAGCAACCTGGGACAGGAGACTAATGAAAAACTGTTTTTT	CASSNLGQETNEKLFF
TRBV11-2	NA	TRBJ1-1	TRBD1	TGTGCCAGCAGCTTATACAGGGGCACTGAAGCTTTCTTT	CASSLYRGTEAFF
TRBV4-1	NA	TRBJ2-1	TRBD1	TGCGCCAGTCTACACGACAGGGAAACGTTCTTC	CASLHDRETFF
TRBV7-9	NA	TRBJ2-1	NA	TGTGCCAGCAGCTCTCCGTGGGACAATGAGCAGTTCTTC	CASSSPWDNEQFF